The 30 T cell receptor beta chains listed next were all sequenced from one sample in a study of cytomegalovirus exposure and HLA in healthy donors. Use of 60 Vbeta and 13 Jbeta primers characterized the PCR. Clones were sequenced by immunoSEQ multiplex PCR, and TCRdb holds only the in-frame ones, with some missing. The sample has around 210,000 clones, around 82% seen once. Sequencing was carried out using PBMCs. Every receptor here comes from a woman under 40 in good health and CMV-seronegative.

Points on this clone: One end of the junction does not line up with germline, which may come from a read error. CDR3 nucleotide sequence: TGTGCTGCGGGGGCTAACTATGGCTACCCCTTC. Protein product: CAAGANYGYPF. This chain links TRBV6-5 with TRBJ1-2; D is perhaps TRBD1 (6 bases). Germline CDR1 MNHEY, CDR2 SVGAGI. The CDR3 sequence is 11 residues long.

This chain uses TRBV7-9 with TRBJ1-2; TRBD1 aligns across 7 bases. Germline V gene data show CDR1 as SEHNR and CDR2 as FQNEAQ (reference sequence). The CDR3 loop spans 13 amino acids. V lost 5 bases and J lost 8; bases outside the gene matches: 8. The CDR3: CASSPTGVQGYTF. The CDR3 DNA is TGTGCCAGCAGCCCTACAGGGGTGCAGGGCTACACCTTC.

The chain combines TRBV7-9 with TRBJ2-7; D uncertain. Germline values: CDR1 SEHNR, CDR2 FQNEAQ (reference sequence). V was shortened by 3 bases and J by 7 bases, with 10 bases between the two germline ends. This CDR3 has 12 residues. CDR3 coding DNA: TGTGCCAGCAGCTTTGTGCGCTCTGAGCAGTACTTC. Protein sequence: CASSFVRSEQYF.

This chain uses TRBV4-1 with TRBJ2-7; 7 bases match TRBD1. Trimming took 3 bases from V and 3 from J; bases not matched to a gene: 11. The CDR3 consists of 16 residues. In germline, CDR1 is MGHRA, CDR2 YSYEKL. The CDR3 reads CASSHPPRGTDYEQYF. DNA of the CDR3: TGCGCCAGCAGCCACCCCCCGAGGGGGACAGACTACGAGCAGTACTTC.

V and J are TRBV5-1 and TRBJ1-6, with TRBD1 as a possible D gene (5 bases). Germline CDR1 and CDR2: SGHRS and YFSETQ. V shed 0 bases and J shed 7 bases, with 17 bases lying between them. CDR3 length equals 17 residues. CDR3 amino acids: CASSLVEGQAENSPLHF. DNA of the CDR3: TGCGCCAGCAGCTTGGTGGAGGGGCAGGCTGAGAATTCACCCCTCCACTTT.

The chain is built from TRBV7-2 and TRBJ2-1; TRBD2 is a possible D gene (6 bases). Deletions cut 4 bases from V and 0 bases from J, with 10 bases between. The CDR3 length is 15 residues. In germline, CDR1 is SGHTA, CDR2 FQGNSA. CDR3 sequence (DNA): TGTGCCAGCAGCTCGGACGGGAGCTCCTACAATGAGCAGTTCTTC. The encoded protein is CASSSDGSSYNEQFF.

This rearrangement joins TRBV5-1 to TRBJ1-3; D remains ambiguous. The ends were cut back, 5 bases at V and 8 bases at J, with 11 bases in the middle. The CDR3 runs to 12 residues. CDR1 and CDR2 from the germline V gene are SGHRS and YFSETQ. The CDR3 DNA reads TGCGCCAGCAGTCCCGGGGAGCACACCATATATTTT. Translated: CASSPGEHTIYF.

This chain links TRBV5-1 with TRBJ2-3; 10 bases align to TRBD2. With 4 bases clipped from V and 5 bases from J, the junction kept 10 bases outside the gene matches. The V gene's germline CDR1 is SGHRS and CDR2 YFSETQ. This CDR3 comprises 16 residues. The CDR3 region is CASSNLGTSAVDTQYF. CDR3 DNA: TGCGCCAGCAGCAACCTCGGGACTAGCGCTGTAGATACGCAGTATTTT.

The J gene is TRBJ2-7, the V gene TRBV28; 11 bases fit TRBD2. This CDR3 has 18 amino acids. V lost 2 bases, J lost 0 bases, and 9 bases stayed unmatched. Germline assignment: CDR1 MDHEN and CDR2 SYDVKM. CDR3 coding DNA: TGTGCCAGCAGTTTAGTGGCTAGCGGGAGGCTATTCTCCTACGAGCAGTACTTC. Encoded protein: CASSLVASGRLFSYEQYF. The full variable domain, with the rest looked up from reference TRBV28 and TRBJ2-7, is DVKVTQSSRYLVKRTGEKVFLECVQDMDHENMFWYRQDPGLGLRLIYFSYDVKMKEKGDIPEGYSVSREKKERFSLILESASTNQTSMYLCASSLVASGRLFSYEQYFGPGTRLTVT.

Only a few counts were recorded for this clone. The same CDR3 can be traced to other DNA sequences in this sample. V is TRBV7-2 and J is TRBJ2-7; 7 bases align to TRBD1. Per germline, CDR1 SGHTA and CDR2 FQGNSA. V lost 5 bases to trimming and J lost 1 base; unmatched junction nucleotides: 8. The CDR3 is 15 amino acids. CDR3 residues: CASSVTTGRSYEQYF. The CDR3 region has the DNA TGTGCCAGCAGCGTCACGACAGGGAGATCCTACGAGCAGTACTTC.

The V call is TRBV6-5, the J call TRBJ1-1; TRBD1 might be the D (6 bases). Deletions cut 2 bases from V and 0 bases from J, with 10 bases between. Germline CDR1 MNHEY, CDR2 SVGAGI. CDR3 length: 15 residues. The CDR3 is CASSYAGQMNTEAFF. The CDR3 DNA reads TGTGCCAGCAGTTACGCCGGACAGATGAACACTGAAGCTTTCTTT.

The V and J genes are TRBV19 and TRBJ2-4; 8 nucleotides agree with TRBD1. After removal of 3 bases from V and 3 bases from J, the junction contained 4 bases not matched to a gene. Germline CDR1 LNHDA, CDR2 SQIVND (reference sequence). There are 15 residues in the CDR3. CDR3 DNA: TGTGCCAGTAGTATGACAGGGGAAGGCAAAAACATTCAGTACTTC. Its translation: CASSMTGEGKNIQYF.

The CDR3 region has the DNA TGTGCCAGCAGGTTTGCCGGGGGTACCGGGCCCCAGCATTTT. Protein: CASRFAGGTGPQHF. The chain couples TRBV27 to TRBJ1-5; D may be TRBD1 (5 bases). The CDR3 extends over 14 amino acids. V lost 6 bases and J lost 9, with 18 bases in between. Germline loops: CDR1 MNHEY, CDR2 SMNVEV (reference sequence).

The rearrangement links TRBV20-1 to TRBJ1-4, with unresolved D. The CDR3 length is 11 residues. V was cut by 6 bases and J by 7 bases, with 9 bases left in between. Germline lookup yields CDR1 DFQATT and CDR2 SNEGSKA (reference sequence). CDR3: CSAGRAEKLFF. CDR3 nucleotides: TGCAGTGCGGGGAGGGCTGAAAAACTGTTTTTT.

The chain joins TRBV10-1 to TRBJ2-5; 7 bases align to TRBD2. The length of the CDR3 is 14 residues. In germline, CDR1 is WNHNN, CDR2 SYGVQD (reference sequence). V shed 2 bases and J 0 bases; nucleotides not matched to a gene: 0. CDR3 sequence (DNA): TGCGCCAGCAGTGAGGGGGGGGACCAAGAGACCCAGTACTTC. It is translated as CASSEGGDQETQYF.

The CDR3 here is CSVGPPGGDTQYF. DNA for the CDR3: TGCAGCGTTGGACCCCCAGGGGGAGATACGCAGTATTTT. The chain has TRBV29-1 and TRBJ2-3; TRBD1 aligns across 7 bases. Germline V gives CDR1 SQVTM, CDR2 ANQGSEA. V gave up 4 bases and J gave up 5 bases; unmatched junction bases: 6. The CDR3 covers 13 residues.

This clone was recorded a few times. This rearrangement joins TRBV6-1 to TRBJ2-7, with D perhaps TRBD1 (5 bases). V was trimmed by 7 bases and J by 0 bases, leaving 13 bases between them. The CDR3 is 14 amino acids. Germline values: CDR1 MNHNS, CDR2 SASEGT. Here the CDR3 DNA reads TGTGCCAGCACTCTCCAGGGCTCCTCCTACGAGCAGTACTTC. Translated, it gives CASTLQGSSYEQYF.

This chain joins TRBV7-8 and TRBJ1-1; 12 bases map to TRBD1. The V gene's germline CDR1 is SGHVS and CDR2 FQNEAQ. The CDR3 has 17 residues. The trim removed 5 bases at V and 4 bases at J, leaving 11 bases unmatched. CDR3 loop: CASSLTRDRGLGTEAFF. The CDR3 nucleotides are TGTGCCAGCAGCCTAACTCGGGACAGGGGGCTTGGCACTGAAGCTTTCTTT.

This chain links TRBV30 with TRBJ2-7, with 8 positions matching TRBD2. This CDR3 is 15 amino acids long. Trimming at V came to 0 bases and at J to 0 bases, leaving 4 bases not matched to a gene. The V gene's germline CDR1 is GTSNPN and CDR2 SVGIG (reference sequence). Here the CDR3 DNA reads TGTGCCTGGAGTGTACGGGAGGGAACCTCCTACGAGCAGTACTTC. Translation: CAWSVREGTSYEQYF. Combining the CDR3 with reference TRBV30 and TRBJ2-7 gives the whole variable domain SQTIHQWPATLVQPVGSPLSLECTVEGTSNPNLYWYRQAAGRGLQLLFYSVGIGQISSEVPQNLSASRPQDRQFILSSKKLLLSDSGFYLCAWSVREGTSYEQYFGPGTRLTVT.

The chain combines TRBV7-9 with TRBJ2-2; D perhaps matches TRBD2 (6 bases). The CDR3 runs to 17 residues. CDR1 and CDR2 (germline): SEHNR, FQNEAQ (reference sequence). V lost 1 base and J lost 4, with 16 bases in between. The CDR3: CASSLEPGGGATGELFF. DNA for the CDR3: TGTGCCAGCAGCTTAGAGCCGGGTGGAGGGGCCACCGGGGAGCTGTTTTTT.

This clone has only a few counts. The same CDR3 can be traced to other DNA sequences in this sample. The chain has TRBV6-1 and TRBJ2-7; tentative D call: TRBD2 (6 bases). The ends were cut back, 5 bases at V and 7 bases at J, with 9 bases in the middle. Germline assignment: CDR1 MNHNS and CDR2 SASEGT. CDR3 size: 11 residues. CDR3 loop: CASSYGGEQYF. CDR3 nucleotide sequence: TGTGCCAGCAGTTACGGGGGAGAGCAGTACTTC.

The J gene is TRBJ2-7, the V gene TRBV18, with a weak D call TRBD2 (6 bases). V dropped 3 bases and J dropped 6 bases, with 21 bases sitting between them. CDR1 is KGHSH, CDR2 LQKENI, per germline. The CDR3 is 16 amino acids. This chain's CDR3 is CASSPQDSSPEGEQYF. The CDR3 DNA sequence: TGTGCCAGCTCACCGCAAGACTCCTCCCCGGAGGGCGAGCAGTACTTC.

This clone has only one observation. The chain couples TRBV30 to TRBJ1-3; D gene uncertain. This CDR3 region has 13 residues. Looked up from germline, CDR1 is GTSNPN and CDR2 is SVGIG (reference sequence). Trimming pared 2 bases from V and 3 bases from J, leaving 8 bases between. CDR3 nucleotides: TGTGCCTGGAGTAATAGCCTTGGAAACACCATATATTTT. Its protein is CAWSNSLGNTIYF.

The chain employs TRBV9 and TRBJ2-5; perhaps TRBD2 as D (6 bases). Deletions cut 0 bases from V and 2 bases from J, with 11 bases between. Germline CDR1 and CDR2: SGDLS and YYNGEE. The CDR3 contains 15 residues. The DNA of the CDR3 is TGTGCCAGCAGCGTAGGTCCAGGGACTCAAGAGACCCAGTACTTC. Translating gives CASSVGPGTQETQYF.

The V gene is TRBV9, the J gene TRBJ1-2; D possibly corresponds to TRBD1 (6 bases). V was pared by 3 bases and J by 8 bases, with 17 bases between. Germline V CDR1 and CDR2: SGDLS, YYNGEE. The CDR3 sequence is 14 residues long. This CDR3 reads CASSARGGWQGYTF. The DNA for the CDR3 is TGTGCCAGCAGCGCTAGGGGGGGCTGGCAAGGCTACACCTTC. Drawing the rest from reference TRBV9 and TRBJ1-2, the complete variable domain is DSGVTQTPKHLITATGQRVTLRCSPRSGDLSVYWYQQSLDQGLQFLIQYYNGEERAKGNILERFSAQQFPDLHSELNLSSLELGDSALYFCASSARGGWQGYTFGSGTRLTVV.

The chain is built from TRBV30 and TRBJ1-5; D unresolved. CDR3 length: 14 amino acids. Trimming left V 3 bases short and J 3 bases short, with 12 bases between. Germline lookup yields CDR1 GTSNPN and CDR2 SVGIG (reference sequence). The CDR3 coding sequence is TGTGCCTGGAGGAGGACCGGGGACAATCAGCCCCAGCATTTT. Translated, it gives CAWRRTGDNQPQHF.

The chain is built from TRBV6-5 and TRBJ1-3, with a weak D call TRBD1 (5 bases). CDR3 length equals 16 residues. V lost 1 base, J lost 3 bases, and 13 bases lay in between. Germline lookup yields CDR1 MNHEY and CDR2 SVGAGI. The CDR3 region is CASSYWAGGFGNTIYF. CDR3 in DNA: TGTGCCAGCAGTTACTGGGCGGGGGGATTTGGAAACACCATATATTTT.

V is TRBV28 and J is TRBJ2-1; 13 nucleotides agree with TRBD2. Unmatched junction bases numbered 3, after V lost 5 bases and J lost 8 bases. The CDR3 runs 14 residues. Germline CDR1 MDHEN, CDR2 SYDVKM. The CDR3 spells CASSLGLAGYEQFF. The DNA of the CDR3 is TGTGCCAGCAGTCTGGGACTAGCGGGATATGAGCAGTTCTTC. Full variable domain (missing parts from reference TRBV28 and TRBJ2-1): DVKVTQSSRYLVKRTGEKVFLECVQDMDHENMFWYRQDPGLGLRLIYFSYDVKMKEKGDIPEGYSVSREKKERFSLILESASTNQTSMYLCASSLGLAGYEQFFGPGTRLTVL.

The chain couples TRBV6-1 to TRBJ1-5; a possible D gene is TRBD1 (6 bases). Germline loops: CDR1 MNHNS, CDR2 SASEGT. V dropped 1 base and J dropped 0 bases, with 13 bases sitting between them. This CDR3 comprises 17 residues. In DNA form, the CDR3 reads TGTGCCAGCAGTGAAGGGCAGGGGAGCCCTAGCAATCAGCCCCAGCATTTT. This gives the protein CASSEGQGSPSNQPQHF.

The chain has TRBV7-3 and TRBJ2-1; D is perhaps TRBD1 (5 bases). The CDR3 consists of 11 residues. V shed 4 bases and J shed 13 bases, with 11 bases lying between them. From germline, CDR1 is SGHTA and CDR2 FQGTGA. In DNA form, the CDR3 reads TGTGCCAGCAGCTCTCAGGGCCGACAGTTCTTC. Its protein is CASSSQGRQFF.